This is a list of T cell receptor beta chains from one sample in a study of beta chain features in type 1 diabetes. This table comes from immunoSEQ multiplex PCR, and its TCRdb copy is limited to in-frame clones, with some not included. The sample comprises 100,000 to 150,000 clones, roughly 10% of which are singletons, and 0.6% to 0.9% rests with the top ten. Source material: central memory CD4+ T cells from blood. Every receptor here comes from a man aged 30 to 45 with type 1 diabetes. The CDR3 runs from the conserved cysteine through the conserved F or W. The order of the fields is J gene, D gene, V gene, clone size, CDR3 protein, CDR3 DNA. The D gene is left open where the match is weak. Clone size, where shown, is once, few, many, or a class for clones that have expanded.

>TRBJ2-3|.|TRBV7-9|.
CASSLGGTDTQYF
TGTGCCAGCAGCTTAGGAGGGACTGATACGCAGTATTTT
>TRBJ2-7|TRBD2|TRBV29-1|.
CSVEGKRGGGSYEQYF
TGCAGCGTTGAAGGAAAGCGGGGGGGCGGTTCCTACGAGCAGTACTTC
>TRBJ2-7|.|TRBV7-7|.
CASSLAYYEQYF
TGTGCTAGCAGCTTAGCGTACTACGAGCAGTACTTC
>TRBJ2-7|.|TRBV2|.
CASNEQVLLEQYF
TGTGCCAGCAATGAACAGGTACTTCTAGAGCAGTACTTC
>TRBJ2-1|TRBD2|TRBV7-3|.
CASSLLAGTSGEEQFF
TGTGCCAGCAGCTTGCTCGCTGGGACTAGCGGGGAAGAGCAGTTCTTC
>TRBJ1-5|.|TRBV28|few
CASKGQDNQPQHF
TGTGCCAGCAAGGGGCAGGACAATCAGCCCCAGCATTTT
>TRBJ2-5|TRBD1|TRBV12-5|.
CASGFHGQGETQYF
TGTGCTAGTGGTTTCCACGGACAGGGCGAGACCCAGTACTTC
>TRBJ1-2|.|TRBV18|few
CASSPEEAYGYTF
TGTGCCAGCTCACCAGAGGAGGCCTATGGCTACACCTTC
>TRBJ1-2|TRBD1|TRBV19|few
CASRDRVLYGYTF
TGTGCCAGTAGGGACAGGGTTCTCTATGGCTACACCTTC
>TRBJ1-6|.|TRBV6-6|.
CASSYPTDSPLHF
TGTGCCAGCAGTTACCCGACAGATTCACCCCTCCACTTT
>TRBJ2-1|TRBD2|TRBV9|few
CASSVPASGSSYNEQFF
TGTGCCAGCAGCGTCCCCGCTAGCGGAAGCTCCTACAATGAGCAGTTCTTC
>TRBJ1-1|.|TRBV6-5|.
CASSYSRRGDTEAFF
TGTGCCAGCAGTTACTCGAGAAGGGGCGACACTGAAGCTTTCTTT
>TRBJ1-3|.|TRBV7-2|few
CASSLWAGSGNTIYF
TGTGCCAGCAGCTTATGGGCAGGGTCTGGAAACACCATATATTTT